This paragraph covers one T cell receptor beta chain sequence. The data stem from a study of T cell responses to AZD1222 COVID-19 vaccine. Assay used: immunoSEQ multiplex PCR; TCRdb lists only in-frame clones, some missing. Here the sample spans over 150,000 clones, roughly nine tenths being singletons. Germline CDR1 and CDR2: MNHEY and SMNVEV (reference sequence). There are 19 residues in the CDR3. Trimming removed 6 bases at V and 6 bases at J, with 27 bases between. Sequences were derived from peripheral blood, sampled on day 0 of MenACWY control vaccination. V usage is TRBV27 and J usage is TRBJ1-6; TRBD1 is a possible D gene (6 bases). This sequence originates from an adult in good health. As DNA, the CDR3 is TGTGCCAGCAGGCGGGACATCGGAGATATTTCAAATCGTAATTCACCCCTCCACTTT. Its protein is CASRRDIGDISNRNSPLHF.